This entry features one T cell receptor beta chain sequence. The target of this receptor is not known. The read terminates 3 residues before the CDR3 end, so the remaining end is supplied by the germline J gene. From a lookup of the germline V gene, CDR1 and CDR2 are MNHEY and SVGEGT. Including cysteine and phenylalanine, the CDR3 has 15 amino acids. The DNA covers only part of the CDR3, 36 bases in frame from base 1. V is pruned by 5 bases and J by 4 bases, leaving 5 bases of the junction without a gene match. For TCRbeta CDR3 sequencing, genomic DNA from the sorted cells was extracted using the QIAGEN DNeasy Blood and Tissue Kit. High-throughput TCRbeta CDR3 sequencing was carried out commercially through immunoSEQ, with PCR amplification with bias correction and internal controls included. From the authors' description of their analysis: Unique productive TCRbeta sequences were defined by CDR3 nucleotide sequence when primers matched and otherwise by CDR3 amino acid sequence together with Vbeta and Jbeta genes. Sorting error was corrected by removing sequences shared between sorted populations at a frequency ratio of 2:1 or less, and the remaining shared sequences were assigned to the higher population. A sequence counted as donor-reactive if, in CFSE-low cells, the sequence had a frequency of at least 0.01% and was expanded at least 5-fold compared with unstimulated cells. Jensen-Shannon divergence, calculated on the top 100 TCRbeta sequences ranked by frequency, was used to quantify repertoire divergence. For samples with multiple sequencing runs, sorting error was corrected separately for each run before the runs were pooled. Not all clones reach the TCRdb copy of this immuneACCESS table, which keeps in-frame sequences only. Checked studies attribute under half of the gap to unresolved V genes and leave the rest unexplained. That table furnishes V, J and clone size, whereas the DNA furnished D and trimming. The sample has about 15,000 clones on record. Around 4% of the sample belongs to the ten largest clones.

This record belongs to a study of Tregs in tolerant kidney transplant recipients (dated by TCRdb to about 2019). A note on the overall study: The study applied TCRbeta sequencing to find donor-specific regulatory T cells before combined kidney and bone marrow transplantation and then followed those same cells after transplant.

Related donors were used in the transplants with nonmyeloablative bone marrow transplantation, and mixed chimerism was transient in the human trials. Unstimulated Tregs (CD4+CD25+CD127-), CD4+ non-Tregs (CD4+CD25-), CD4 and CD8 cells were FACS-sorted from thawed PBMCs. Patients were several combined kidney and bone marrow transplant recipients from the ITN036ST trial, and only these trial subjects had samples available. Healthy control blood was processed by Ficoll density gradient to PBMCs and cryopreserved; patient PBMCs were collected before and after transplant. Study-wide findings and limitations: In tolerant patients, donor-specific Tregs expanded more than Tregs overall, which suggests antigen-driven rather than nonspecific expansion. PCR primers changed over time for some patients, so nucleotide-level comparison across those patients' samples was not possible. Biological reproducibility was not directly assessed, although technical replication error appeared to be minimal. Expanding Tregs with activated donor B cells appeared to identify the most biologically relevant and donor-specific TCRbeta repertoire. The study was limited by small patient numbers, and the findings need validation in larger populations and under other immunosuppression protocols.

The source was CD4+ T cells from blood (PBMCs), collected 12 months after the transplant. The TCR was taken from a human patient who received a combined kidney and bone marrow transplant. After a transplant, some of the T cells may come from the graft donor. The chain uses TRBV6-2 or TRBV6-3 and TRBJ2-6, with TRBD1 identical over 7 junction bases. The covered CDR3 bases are TGTGCCAGCAGTCAGACAGGGTCCGGGGCCAACGTC. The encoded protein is CASSQTGSGANV. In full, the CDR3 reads CASSQTGSGANVLTF.